This T cell receptor (beta chain) came from a study of T cell responses to AZD1222 COVID-19 vaccine (dated by TCRdb to about 2021). Regarding the research as a whole: AZD1222 recipients given second doses at about 4 weeks or at about 12 weeks were pooled, since spike-specific TCR depth and breadth were not found to differ between the two schedules. A total of 230 to 250 trial participants underwent TCR sequencing, of whom approximately 200 had received two doses of AZD1222 and around 25 had received two doses of the MenACWY control vaccine. Enrollment into the trials was organized by age into subgroups of 18-55, 56-69 and 70-plus years, and those subgroups contained approximately 150, 30 and 60 TCR-sequenced participants, respectively.

The study at large found these results: Because no samples from the day 14 peak response were available, repertoires could be characterized only after the peak T cell response. In the small 56-69-year group, the increase in depth fell short of significance, most likely because of low power. Most participants were white British and females outnumbered males, and the authors suggested that clonal diversity may have been underestimated. Spike-specific TCR breadth and depth rose significantly after two AZD1222 doses compared with day 0 and with MenACWY recipients. Epitopes outside the regions mutated in the B.1.351 and B.1.1.7 variants were reportedly recognized by nearly half of the unique spike-specific TCRs. Vaccine-associated CD4 TCRs spanned the whole spike protein, with dominant responses in regions 160-218 and 743-854. Conclusions about previously exposed vaccinees are limited because only a handful of AZD1222 recipients were SARS-CoV-2 seropositive at baseline.

Per the publication, the time point label means: baseline before first vaccination. The vaccinee samples were drawn from two UK trials, COV001 and COV002, one of which was a single-blind randomized controlled phase 2/3 trial testing AZD1222 (ChAdOx1 nCoV-19) in healthy adults. Trial participant PBMC samples were collected at day 0 and day 28 after the second dose for TCRbeta chain sequencing. Comments on this clone: The target of this receptor is not known. Per-base quality was not reported, and no clone a single base away is much larger than it.

The CDR3 regions of human TCRbeta chains were analyzed by immunosequencing. In the paper's pipeline: Repertoire TCRs were checked for matches against a reference library of SARS-CoV-2-specific TCRs that had been generated using the MIRA antigen-specificity platform. Breadth was defined as the fraction of unique TCRs that were SARS-CoV-2-associated, and depth was defined as the fraction of total T cells that were SARS-CoV-2-associated. Using the MIRA data, each spike-specific TCR was mapped to the spike region that the TCR reacts to and placed in a CD4 or CD8 class. Log10-transformed breadth and depth values were compared by one-way ANOVA with Sidak's multiple comparisons tests. TCRdb holds this immuneACCESS table with in-frame rearrangements only. Some clones are missing; in checked studies, unresolved V genes explain under half, and the rest has no known cause. V and J calls plus clone size are reproduced from that table; the DNA served to infer D and trimming. This sample holds some 100,000 clones; about 88% were observed only once. The biggest ten clones account for roughly 2% of the sample.

Reading from cysteine to phenylalanine, the CDR3 counts 12 amino acids. The CDR3 DNA has 36 bases and is translated from base 1. The germline V gene yields SGHRS for CDR1 and YFSETQ for CDR2. V and J lose 4 bases and 5 bases, and a span of 9 bases separates them. Sample: peripheral blood, taken on day 0 of AZD1222 vaccination. The source of this sequence is an adult in good health. The chain joins TRBV5-1 to TRBJ2-5, with a tentative D gene TRBD2 over 7 matching bases. The nucleotide sequence reads as follows: TGCGCCAGCAGCCGGGGGGCTGAGACCCAGTACTTC. Its protein reads: CASSRGAETQYF.